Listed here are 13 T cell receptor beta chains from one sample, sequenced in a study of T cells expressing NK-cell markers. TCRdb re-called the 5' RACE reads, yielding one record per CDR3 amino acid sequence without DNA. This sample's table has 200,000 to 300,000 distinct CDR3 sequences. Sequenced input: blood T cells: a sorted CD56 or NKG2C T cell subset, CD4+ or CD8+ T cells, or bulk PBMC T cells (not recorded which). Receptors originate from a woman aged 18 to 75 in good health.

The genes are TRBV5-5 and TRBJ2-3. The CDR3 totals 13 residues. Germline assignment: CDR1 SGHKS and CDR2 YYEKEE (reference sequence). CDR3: CASSLPRTDTQYF.

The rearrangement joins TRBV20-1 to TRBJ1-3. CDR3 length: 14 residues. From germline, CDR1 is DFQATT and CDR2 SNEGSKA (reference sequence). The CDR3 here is CSARGPRDGNTIYF.

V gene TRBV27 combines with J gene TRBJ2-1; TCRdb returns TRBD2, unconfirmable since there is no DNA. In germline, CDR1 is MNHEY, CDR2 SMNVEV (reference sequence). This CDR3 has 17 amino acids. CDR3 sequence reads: CATRRTVAADSYNEQFF.

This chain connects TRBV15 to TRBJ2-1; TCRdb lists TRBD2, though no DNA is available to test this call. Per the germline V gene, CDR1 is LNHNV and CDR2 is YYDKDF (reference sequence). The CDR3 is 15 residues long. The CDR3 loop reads CATSRGSAGYNEQFF. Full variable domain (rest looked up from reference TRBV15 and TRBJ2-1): DAMVIQNPRYQVTQFGKPVTLSCSQTLNHNVMYWYQQKSSQAPKLLFHYYDKDFNNEADTPDNFQSRRPNTSFCFLDIRSPGLGDTAMYLCATSRGSAGYNEQFFGPGTRLTVL.

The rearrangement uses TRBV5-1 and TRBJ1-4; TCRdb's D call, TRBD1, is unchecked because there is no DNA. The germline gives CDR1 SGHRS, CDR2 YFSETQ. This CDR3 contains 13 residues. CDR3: CASSLVGGEKLFF.

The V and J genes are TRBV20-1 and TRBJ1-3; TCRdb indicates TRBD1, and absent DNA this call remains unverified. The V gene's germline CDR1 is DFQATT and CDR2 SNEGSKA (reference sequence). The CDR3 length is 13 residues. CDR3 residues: CSAWGGFGNTIYF.

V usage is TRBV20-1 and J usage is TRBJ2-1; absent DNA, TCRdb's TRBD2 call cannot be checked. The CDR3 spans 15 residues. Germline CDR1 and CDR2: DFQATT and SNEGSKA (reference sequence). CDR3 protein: CSARSGTSVYNEQFF.

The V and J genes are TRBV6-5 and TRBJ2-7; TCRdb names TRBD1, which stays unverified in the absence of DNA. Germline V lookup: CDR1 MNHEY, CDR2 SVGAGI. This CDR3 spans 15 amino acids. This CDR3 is CASSWLSGQGYEQYF.

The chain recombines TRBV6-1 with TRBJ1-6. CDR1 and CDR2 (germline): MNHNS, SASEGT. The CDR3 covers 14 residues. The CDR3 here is CASRVSSYNSPLHF.

The CDR3 spells CASSFPGQGADTQYF. The chain uses TRBV5-1 and TRBJ2-3; checking the TCRdb D call of TRBD1 is not possible without DNA. Germline CDR1 is SGHRS and CDR2 is YFSETQ. The CDR3 covers 15 residues.

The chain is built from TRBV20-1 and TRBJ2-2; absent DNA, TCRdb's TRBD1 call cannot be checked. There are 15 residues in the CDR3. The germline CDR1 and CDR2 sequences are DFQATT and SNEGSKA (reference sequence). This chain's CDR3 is CSATRGRSGTGELFF.

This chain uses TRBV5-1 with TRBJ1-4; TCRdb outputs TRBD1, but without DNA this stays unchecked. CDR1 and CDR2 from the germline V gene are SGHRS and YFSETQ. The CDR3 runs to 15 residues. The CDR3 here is CASSLDGQFNEKLFF.

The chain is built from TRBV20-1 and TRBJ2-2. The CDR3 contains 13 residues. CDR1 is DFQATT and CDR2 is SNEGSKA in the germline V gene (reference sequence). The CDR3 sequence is CSARRDSTGELFF.